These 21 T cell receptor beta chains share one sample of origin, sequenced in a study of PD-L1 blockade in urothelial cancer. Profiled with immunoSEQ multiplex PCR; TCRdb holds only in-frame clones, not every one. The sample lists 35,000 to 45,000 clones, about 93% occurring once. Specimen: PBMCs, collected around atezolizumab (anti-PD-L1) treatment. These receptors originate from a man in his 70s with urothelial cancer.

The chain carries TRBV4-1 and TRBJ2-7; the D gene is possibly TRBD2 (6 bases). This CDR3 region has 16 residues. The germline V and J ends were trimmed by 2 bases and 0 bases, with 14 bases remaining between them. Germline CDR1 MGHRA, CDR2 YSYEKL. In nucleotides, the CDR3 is TGCGCCAGCAGCCAAAGAATGCGGGACCTCTCCTACGAGCAGTACTTC. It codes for CASSQRMRDLSYEQYF.

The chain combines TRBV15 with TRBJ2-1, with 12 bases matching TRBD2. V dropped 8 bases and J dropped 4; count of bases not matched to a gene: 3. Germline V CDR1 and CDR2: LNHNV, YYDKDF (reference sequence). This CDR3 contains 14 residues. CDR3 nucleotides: TGTGCCACCTCCGGGACTAGCGGGTACAATGAGCAGTTCTTC. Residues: CATSGTSGYNEQFF.

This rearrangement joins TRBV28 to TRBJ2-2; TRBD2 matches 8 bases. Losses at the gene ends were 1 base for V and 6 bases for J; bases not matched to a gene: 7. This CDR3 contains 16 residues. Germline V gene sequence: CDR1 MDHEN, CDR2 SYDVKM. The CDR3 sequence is CASSLFAGGRPGELFF. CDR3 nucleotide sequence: TGTGCCAGCAGTTTATTCGCGGGAGGTCGTCCCGGGGAGCTGTTTTTT. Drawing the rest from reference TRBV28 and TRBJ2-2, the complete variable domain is DVKVTQSSRYLVKRTGEKVFLECVQDMDHENMFWYRQDPGLGLRLIYFSYDVKMKEKGDIPEGYSVSREKKERFSLILESASTNQTSMYLCASSLFAGGRPGELFFGEGSRLTVL.

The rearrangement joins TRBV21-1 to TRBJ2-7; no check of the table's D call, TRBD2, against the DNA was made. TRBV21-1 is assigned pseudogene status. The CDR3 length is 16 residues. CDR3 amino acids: CASSKGLADNSYEQYF. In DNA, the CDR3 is TGTGCCAGCAGCAAAGGACTAGCGGACAACTCCTACGAGCAGTACTTC.

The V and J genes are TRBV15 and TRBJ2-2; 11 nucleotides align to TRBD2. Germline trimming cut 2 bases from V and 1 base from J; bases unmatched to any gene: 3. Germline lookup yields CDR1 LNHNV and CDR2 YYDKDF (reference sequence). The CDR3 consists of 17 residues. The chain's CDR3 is CATSRIGLAGNTGELFF. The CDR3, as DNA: TGTGCCACCAGCAGAATCGGACTAGCGGGGAACACCGGGGAGCTGTTTTTT.

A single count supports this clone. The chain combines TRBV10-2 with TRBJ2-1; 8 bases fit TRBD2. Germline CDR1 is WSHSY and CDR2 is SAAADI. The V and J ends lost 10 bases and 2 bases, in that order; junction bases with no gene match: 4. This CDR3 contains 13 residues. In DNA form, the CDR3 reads TGCGCCACCGGACTAGCCACCTACAATGAGCAGTTCTTC. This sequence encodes CATGLATYNEQFF.

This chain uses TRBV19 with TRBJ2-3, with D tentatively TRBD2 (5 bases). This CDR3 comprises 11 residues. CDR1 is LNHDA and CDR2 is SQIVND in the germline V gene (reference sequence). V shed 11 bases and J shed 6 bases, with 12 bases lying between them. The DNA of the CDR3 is TGTGCCTGTGGACTCGCGGATACGCAGTATTTT. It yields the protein CACGLADTQYF.

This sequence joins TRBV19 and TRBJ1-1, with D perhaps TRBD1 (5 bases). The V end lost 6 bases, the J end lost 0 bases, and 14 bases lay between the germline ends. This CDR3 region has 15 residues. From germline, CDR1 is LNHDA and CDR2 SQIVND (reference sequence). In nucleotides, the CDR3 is TGTGCCAGTAGGACGTTCGGGGGAATGAACACTGAAGCTTTCTTT. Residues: CASRTFGGMNTEAFF.

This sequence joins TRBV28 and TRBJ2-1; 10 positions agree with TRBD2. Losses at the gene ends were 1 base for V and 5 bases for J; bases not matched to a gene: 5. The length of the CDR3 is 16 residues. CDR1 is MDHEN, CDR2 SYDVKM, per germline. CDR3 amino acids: CASSLSSGRHDNEQFF. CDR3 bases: TGTGCCAGCAGTTTATCTAGCGGGAGACATGACAATGAGCAGTTCTTC.

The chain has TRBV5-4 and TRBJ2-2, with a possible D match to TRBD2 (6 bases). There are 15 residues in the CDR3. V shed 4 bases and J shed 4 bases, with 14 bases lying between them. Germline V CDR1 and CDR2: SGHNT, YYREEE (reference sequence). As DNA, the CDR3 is TGTGCCAGCAGCCAGGGAGGAGAGAGCACCGGGGAGCTGTTTTTT. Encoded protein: CASSQGGESTGELFF.

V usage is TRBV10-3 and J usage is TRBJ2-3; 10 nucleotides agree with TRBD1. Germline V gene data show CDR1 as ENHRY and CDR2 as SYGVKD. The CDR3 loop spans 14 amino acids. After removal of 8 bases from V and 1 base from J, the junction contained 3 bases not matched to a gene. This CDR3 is CAIETGGGTDTQYF. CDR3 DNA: TGTGCCATCGAGACAGGGGGCGGCACAGATACGCAGTATTTT.

In DNA, the CDR3 is TGTGCCAGCCAGCGGGCCAAGGCGAGCAATCAGCCCCAGCATTTT. Translating it yields CASQRAKASNQPQHF. The chain couples TRBV19 to TRBJ1-5; D call uncertain. There are 15 residues in the CDR3. CDR1 is LNHDA and CDR2 is SQIVND in the germline V gene (reference sequence). V was shortened by 9 bases and J by 1 base, with 16 bases between the two germline ends.

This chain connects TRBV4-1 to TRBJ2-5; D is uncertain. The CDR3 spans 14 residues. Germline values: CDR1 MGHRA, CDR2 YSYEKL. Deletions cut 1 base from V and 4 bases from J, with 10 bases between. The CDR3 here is CASSQVFVVETQYF. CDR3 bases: TGCGCCAGCAGCCAAGTTTTTGTAGTAGAGACCCAGTACTTC.

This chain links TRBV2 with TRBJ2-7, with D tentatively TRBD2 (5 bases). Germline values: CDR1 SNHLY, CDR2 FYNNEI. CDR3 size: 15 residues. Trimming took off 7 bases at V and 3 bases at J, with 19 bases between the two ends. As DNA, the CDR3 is TGTGCCAGCACCTACGGACCCACCGGGATCTACGAGCAGTACTTC. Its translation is CASTYGPTGIYEQYF.

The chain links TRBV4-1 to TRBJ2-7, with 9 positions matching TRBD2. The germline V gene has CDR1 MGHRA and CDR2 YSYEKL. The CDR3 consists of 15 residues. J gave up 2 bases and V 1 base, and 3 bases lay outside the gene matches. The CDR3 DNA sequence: TGCGCCAGCAGCCAAGGACTAGCGGAGACCTACGAGCAGTACTTC. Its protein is CASSQGLAETYEQYF.

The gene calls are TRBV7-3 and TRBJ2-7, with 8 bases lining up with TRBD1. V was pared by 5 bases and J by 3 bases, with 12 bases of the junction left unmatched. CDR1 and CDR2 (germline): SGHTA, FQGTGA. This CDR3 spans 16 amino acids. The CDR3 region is CASSLGQGKVFYEQYF. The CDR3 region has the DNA TGTGCCAGCAGCCTTGGACAGGGTAAAGTTTTCTACGAGCAGTACTTC.

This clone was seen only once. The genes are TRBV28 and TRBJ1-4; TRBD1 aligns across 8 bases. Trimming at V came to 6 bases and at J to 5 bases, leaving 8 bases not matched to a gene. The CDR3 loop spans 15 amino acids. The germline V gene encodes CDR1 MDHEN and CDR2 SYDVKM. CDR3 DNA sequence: TGTGCCAGCAGACCACAGGGGGTAGGGAATGAAAAACTGTTTTTT. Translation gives CASRPQGVGNEKLFF.

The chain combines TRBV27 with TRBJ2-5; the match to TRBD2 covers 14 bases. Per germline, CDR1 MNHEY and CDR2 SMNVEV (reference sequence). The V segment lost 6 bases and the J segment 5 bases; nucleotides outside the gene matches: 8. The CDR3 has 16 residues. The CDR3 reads CASRNRLAGGPETQYF. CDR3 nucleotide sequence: TGTGCCAGCAGGAACCGACTAGCGGGAGGGCCGGAGACCCAGTACTTC.

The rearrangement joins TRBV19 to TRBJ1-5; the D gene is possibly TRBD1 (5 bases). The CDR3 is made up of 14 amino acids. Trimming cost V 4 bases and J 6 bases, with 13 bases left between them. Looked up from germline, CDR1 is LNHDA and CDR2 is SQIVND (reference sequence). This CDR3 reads CASSNNWGGQPQHF. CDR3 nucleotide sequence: TGTGCCAGTAGTAATAATTGGGGGGGTCAGCCCCAGCATTTT.

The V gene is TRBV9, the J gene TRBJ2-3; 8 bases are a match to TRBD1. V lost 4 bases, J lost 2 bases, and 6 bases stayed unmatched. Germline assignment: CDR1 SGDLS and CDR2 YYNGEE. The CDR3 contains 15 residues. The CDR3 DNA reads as TGTGCCAGCAGCCTAACGACAGGGGCCACAGATACGCAGTATTTT. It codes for CASSLTTGATDTQYF.

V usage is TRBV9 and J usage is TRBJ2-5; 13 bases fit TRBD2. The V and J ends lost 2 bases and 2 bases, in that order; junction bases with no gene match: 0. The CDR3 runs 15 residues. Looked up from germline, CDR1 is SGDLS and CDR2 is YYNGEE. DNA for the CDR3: TGTGCCAGCAGCGTGACTAGCGGGGGGCAAGAGACCCAGTACTTC. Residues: CASSVTSGGQETQYF.